A selection of T cell receptor beta chains follows, all from one sample in a study of T cell responses to AZD1222 COVID-19 vaccine. Libraries were prepared by immunoSEQ multiplex PCR; TCRdb keeps only in-frame clonotypes and omits some of them. The sample carries roughly 150,000 clones, approximately 90% recorded once. The sample was peripheral blood, taken on day 0 of AZD1222 vaccination. The origin of the receptors is an adult in good health. Each CDR3 is given with its conserved first and last residue. Each record gives: CDR3 protein, CDR3 DNA, V gene, J gene, clone size, D gene. D genes are given only for firm matches. Clone size is shown for a subset of rows, as once, few, many or a class of expanded clone.

CDR3 protein: CASSGTGLMNTEAFF
CDR3 DNA: TGTGCCAGCAGTGGGACAGGTCTAATGAACACTGAAGCTTTCTTT
V gene: TRBV28
J gene: TRBJ1-1
clone size: NA
D gene: TRBD1

CDR3 protein: CASSLSTGYEQYF
CDR3 DNA: TGTGCCAGCAGTTTATCCACAGGGTACGAGCAGTACTTC
V gene: TRBV27
J gene: TRBJ2-7
clone size: NA
D gene: NA

CDR3 protein: CASRVGYEQYF
CDR3 DNA: TGTGCCAGCAGAGTGGGCTACGAGCAGTACTTC
V gene: TRBV6-5
J gene: TRBJ2-7
clone size: once
D gene: NA

CDR3 protein: CASSRDSPSFNEQFF
CDR3 DNA: TGTGCCAGCAGTCGAGACTCCCCCTCTTTCAATGAGCAGTTCTTC
V gene: TRBV2
J gene: TRBJ2-1
clone size: once
D gene: NA

CDR3 protein: CASSKIRGPTEAFF
CDR3 DNA: TGTGCCAGCAGCAAAATCAGGGGGCCCACTGAAGCTTTCTTT
V gene: TRBV7-8
J gene: TRBJ1-1
clone size: NA
D gene: TRBD1

CDR3 protein: CASSVDEGSSYNEQFF
CDR3 DNA: TGTGCCAGCAGCGTAGACGAGGGAAGCTCCTACAATGAGCAGTTCTTC
V gene: TRBV9
J gene: TRBJ2-1
clone size: NA
D gene: NA

CDR3 protein: CACRDRTTYEQYF
CDR3 DNA: TGTGCCTGCCGGGACCGGACGACCTACGAGCAGTACTTC
V gene: TRBV30
J gene: TRBJ2-7
clone size: NA
D gene: NA

CDR3 protein: CASSLSDPLRETQYF
CDR3 DNA: TGCGCCAGCAGCCTCTCAGACCCCCTGCGAGAGACCCAGTACTTC
V gene: TRBV5-1
J gene: TRBJ2-5
clone size: NA
D gene: NA

CDR3 protein: CASRGLDHYEQYF
CDR3 DNA: TGTGCCAGCCGGGGCCTAGATCACTACGAGCAGTACTTC
V gene: TRBV6-5
J gene: TRBJ2-7
clone size: NA
D gene: NA

CDR3 protein: CASMARGPYNSPLHF
CDR3 DNA: TGTGCCAGCATGGCCCGGGGTCCCTATAATTCACCCCTCCACTTT
V gene: TRBV6-5
J gene: TRBJ1-6
clone size: NA
D gene: NA

CDR3 protein: CASSLSTEAFF
CDR3 DNA: TGTGCCAGCAGTTTAAGCACTGAAGCTTTCTTT
V gene: TRBV12-3/TRBV12-4
J gene: TRBJ1-1
clone size: few
D gene: NA

CDR3 protein: CASSSREADTQYF
CDR3 DNA: TGTGCCAGTAGCAGCAGGGAGGCAGATACGCAGTATTTT
V gene: TRBV19
J gene: TRBJ2-3
clone size: NA
D gene: NA

CDR3 protein: CASSGRQGGTEAFF
CDR3 DNA: TGTGCCAGCAGTGGCAGACAGGGGGGGACTGAAGCTTTCTTT
V gene: TRBV2
J gene: TRBJ1-1
clone size: NA
D gene: TRBD1

CDR3 protein: CASSEFSGYEAFF
CDR3 DNA: TGTGCCAGCAGTGAATTTTCCGGATATGAAGCTTTCTTT
V gene: TRBV6-1
J gene: TRBJ1-1
clone size: NA
D gene: NA

CDR3 protein: CASSEVGGTDTQYF
CDR3 DNA: TGTGCCAGCAGTGAGGTCGGAGGCACAGATACGCAGTATTTT
V gene: TRBV6-4
J gene: TRBJ2-3
clone size: NA
D gene: NA

CDR3 protein: CASSPPTGRNTGELFF
CDR3 DNA: TGTGCCAGCTCACCTCCGACAGGGAGGAACACCGGGGAGCTGTTTTTT
V gene: TRBV18
J gene: TRBJ2-2
clone size: NA
D gene: TRBD1

CDR3 protein: CASSLFPGQRNQPQHF
CDR3 DNA: TGTGCCAGCAGTTTGTTTCCGGGACAGCGCAATCAGCCCCAGCATTTT
V gene: TRBV28
J gene: TRBJ1-5
clone size: NA
D gene: TRBD1

CDR3 protein: CAISDSGERTSGTFEETQYF
CDR3 DNA: TGTGCCATCAGTGACTCGGGGGAAAGGACTAGCGGGACTTTTGAGGAGACCCAGTACTTC
V gene: TRBV10-3
J gene: TRBJ2-5
clone size: NA
D gene: TRBD2

CDR3 protein: CAIGSSGELFF
CDR3 DNA: TGTGCCATCGGTAGCTCCGGGGAGCTGTTTTTT
V gene: TRBV10-3
J gene: TRBJ2-2
clone size: NA
D gene: NA

CDR3 protein: CASSLEGLAGVYEQYF
CDR3 DNA: TGTGCCAGCAGCTTAGAGGGACTAGCGGGAGTGTACGAGCAGTACTTC
V gene: TRBV7-9
J gene: TRBJ2-7
clone size: NA
D gene: TRBD2

CDR3 protein: CASSTGIEYGYTF
CDR3 DNA: TGTGCCAGCAGTACAGGGATAGAATATGGCTACACCTTC
V gene: TRBV2
J gene: TRBJ1-2
clone size: NA
D gene: NA

CDR3 protein: CASRMREESYNEQFF
CDR3 DNA: TGTGCCAGCAGGATGCGGGAGGAATCCTACAATGAGCAGTTCTTC
V gene: TRBV2
J gene: TRBJ2-1
clone size: NA
D gene: TRBD2

CDR3 protein: CASSQESRPGKAFF
CDR3 DNA: TGTGCCAGCAGCCAAGAATCGAGGCCAGGGAAAGCTTTCTTT
V gene: TRBV4-2
J gene: TRBJ1-1
clone size: few
D gene: NA

CDR3 protein: CASSPTASNNEQFF
CDR3 DNA: TGTGCCAGCAGCCCCACTGCTAGCAACAATGAGCAGTTCTTC
V gene: TRBV11-3
J gene: TRBJ2-1
clone size: once
D gene: NA

CDR3 protein: CASSPSQGGFHYGYTF
CDR3 DNA: TGTGCCAGCTCACCATCCCAGGGCGGATTTCACTATGGCTACACCTTC
V gene: TRBV18
J gene: TRBJ1-2
clone size: NA
D gene: NA

CDR3 protein: CASSHLGRGGYTF
CDR3 DNA: TGCGCCAGCAGTCACCTCGGCAGGGGGGGCTACACCTTC
V gene: TRBV23-1
J gene: TRBJ1-2
clone size: NA
D gene: TRBD1

CDR3 protein: CASSFVAGVNTEAFF
CDR3 DNA: TGTGCCAGCAGTTTCGTAGCAGGGGTGAACACTGAAGCTTTCTTT
V gene: TRBV28
J gene: TRBJ1-1
clone size: NA
D gene: NA

CDR3 protein: CASSLVRALKAEQFF
CDR3 DNA: TGTGCCAGCAGCTTAGTGAGGGCTCTAAAAGCGGAGCAGTTCTTC
V gene: TRBV5-4
J gene: TRBJ2-1
clone size: NA
D gene: NA

CDR3 protein: CAWSALGRSNEKLFF
CDR3 DNA: TGTGCCTGGAGTGCTCTGGGCAGATCTAATGAAAAACTGTTTTTT
V gene: TRBV30
J gene: TRBJ1-4
clone size: NA
D gene: NA

CDR3 protein: CASTSGSYNEQFF
CDR3 DNA: TGTGCCTCTACTAGCGGATCTTACAATGAGCAGTTCTTC
V gene: TRBV30
J gene: TRBJ2-1
clone size: NA
D gene: TRBD2

CDR3 protein: CASTQRVPSEAFF
CDR3 DNA: TGTGCCAGCACCCAGAGAGTTCCCTCTGAAGCTTTCTTT
V gene: TRBV28
J gene: TRBJ1-1
clone size: NA
D gene: NA

CDR3 protein: CASSDPPGELFF
CDR3 DNA: TGTGCCAGCAGTGACCCCCCCGGGGAGCTGTTTTTT
V gene: TRBV6-4
J gene: TRBJ2-2
clone size: once
D gene: NA

CDR3 protein: CASSPKVEPGNTIYF
CDR3 DNA: TGTGCCAGCAGTCCGAAGGTGGAGCCTGGAAACACCATATATTTT
V gene: TRBV27
J gene: TRBJ1-3
clone size: NA
D gene: NA

CDR3 protein: CASSYVDRGNYGYTF
CDR3 DNA: TGTGCCAGCAGTTACGTGGACAGGGGGAACTATGGCTACACCTTC
V gene: TRBV6-2/TRBV6-3
J gene: TRBJ1-2
clone size: NA
D gene: TRBD1

CDR3 protein: CASSPRQGDEQFF
CDR3 DNA: TGTGCCAGCTCACCAAGACAGGGCGATGAGCAGTTCTTC
V gene: TRBV18
J gene: TRBJ2-1
clone size: NA
D gene: TRBD1

CDR3 protein: CASSGRTGERNTIYF
CDR3 DNA: TGTGCCAGCAGTGGACGGACAGGGGAGCGAAACACCATATATTTT
V gene: TRBV28
J gene: TRBJ1-3
clone size: NA
D gene: TRBD1

CDR3 protein: CASSLRGSGTDTQYF
CDR3 DNA: TGTGCCAGCAGTCTAAGGGGTAGCGGCACAGATACGCAGTATTTT
V gene: TRBV28
J gene: TRBJ2-3
clone size: NA
D gene: NA

CDR3 protein: CASLTGDREKLFF
CDR3 DNA: TGTGCCAGCCTCACAGGGGATCGAGAAAAACTGTTTTTT
V gene: TRBV2
J gene: TRBJ1-4
clone size: NA
D gene: TRBD1

CDR3 protein: CASSATRNPRLHYRNEQFF
CDR3 DNA: TGTGCCAGCAGTGCCACTAGGAATCCCCGCCTACATTATAGAAATGAGCAGTTCTTC
V gene: TRBV6-4
J gene: TRBJ2-1
clone size: NA
D gene: NA

CDR3 protein: CATQGGSYEQYF
CDR3 DNA: TGTGCCACCCAAGGGGGATCCTACGAGCAGTACTTC
V gene: TRBV19
J gene: TRBJ2-7
clone size: NA
D gene: NA

CDR3 protein: CASSLVTHGYTF
CDR3 DNA: TGTGCCAGCAGTTTAGTCACACATGGCTACACCTTC
V gene: TRBV28
J gene: TRBJ1-2
clone size: NA
D gene: NA

CDR3 protein: CASSPKGLAGYNEQFF
CDR3 DNA: TGTGCCAGCAGCCCCAAGGGACTAGCGGGCTACAATGAGCAGTTCTTC
V gene: TRBV7-3
J gene: TRBJ2-1
clone size: NA
D gene: TRBD2

CDR3 protein: CAWSDRDRGSYEQYF
CDR3 DNA: TGTGCCTGGAGTGACCGGGACAGGGGGTCCTACGAGCAGTACTTC
V gene: TRBV30
J gene: TRBJ2-7
clone size: NA
D gene: TRBD1

CDR3 protein: CASTGLAGITGELFF
CDR3 DNA: TGCGCCAGCACAGGACTAGCGGGGATTACCGGGGAGCTGTTTTTT
V gene: TRBV5-1
J gene: TRBJ2-2
clone size: NA
D gene: TRBD2

CDR3 protein: CASRPGTAFNYGYTF
CDR3 DNA: TGTGCCAGCAGACCAGGGACAGCTTTTAACTATGGCTACACCTTC
V gene: TRBV7-9
J gene: TRBJ1-2
clone size: NA
D gene: TRBD1

CDR3 protein: CASSYTVTYNSPLHF
CDR3 DNA: TGTGCCAGCAGCTATACAGTAACCTATAATTCACCCCTCCACTTT
V gene: TRBV6-5
J gene: TRBJ1-6
clone size: NA
D gene: NA

CDR3 protein: CASSAAPRSKLFF
CDR3 DNA: TGTGCCAGCAGTGCGGCCCCCAGGTCCAAACTGTTTTTT
V gene: TRBV2
J gene: TRBJ1-4
clone size: few
D gene: NA

CDR3 protein: CASSSSTQPGDTQYF
CDR3 DNA: TGCGCCAGCAGTTCTAGCACCCAGCCCGGAGATACGCAGTATTTT
V gene: TRBV5-1
J gene: TRBJ2-3
clone size: NA
D gene: NA

CDR3 protein: CATSARAYPEQYF
CDR3 DNA: TGTGCCACCAGTGCACGGGCCTATCCCGAGCAGTACTTC
V gene: TRBV24-1
J gene: TRBJ2-7
clone size: NA
D gene: NA

CDR3 protein: CASQLTGRSYEQYF
CDR3 DNA: TGTGCCAGTCAATTGACAGGGCGTTCCTACGAGCAGTACTTC
V gene: TRBV19
J gene: TRBJ2-7
clone size: NA
D gene: TRBD1

CDR3 protein: CASSPSRVLGGNEQFF
CDR3 DNA: TGTGCCAGCAGCCCTAGCCGGGTCCTGGGGGGCAATGAGCAGTTCTTC
V gene: TRBV3-1/TRBV3-2
J gene: TRBJ2-1
clone size: few
D gene: NA

CDR3 protein: CASSLAGKHEQYF
CDR3 DNA: TGTGCCAGCAGTTTAGCAGGGAAACACGAGCAGTACTTC
V gene: TRBV28
J gene: TRBJ2-7
clone size: NA
D gene: NA